The 24 T cell receptor beta chains presented below share a single source sample, sequenced in a study of tumor-infiltrating lymphocytes in oesophageal squamous cell carcinoma. TCRdb called the PCR reads again in MiXCR, with one record for every CDR3 protein. The sample yields approximately 20,000 distinct CDR3 sequences, approximately 40% seen once. Material: esophageal tumor tissue. These receptors were obtained from a male donor with esophageal squamous cell carcinoma.

This clonotype turned up a few times. This chain links TRBV2 with TRBJ1-1, with a weak D call TRBD1 (5 bases). Trimming left V 5 bases short and J 4 bases short, with 11 bases between. Germline-derived CDR1 and CDR2 are SNHLY and FYNNEI. The CDR3 loop spans 13 amino acids. DNA for the CDR3: TGTGCCAGCAGTCGACAGTGGGGCACTGAAGCTTTCTTT. Translating it yields CASSRQWGTEAFF.

Points on this clonotype: The conserved phenylalanine or tryptophan is not found at the CDR3 terminus, so this likely reflects a read error. The DNA is left out, because the CDR3 cannot be placed on it with certainty; the CDR3 is given as TCRdb lists it. The chain combines TRBV6-1 with TRBJ1-6; TRBD1, as called in the table, went unchecked against the DNA. CDR1 and CDR2 from the germline V gene are MNHNS and SASEGT. 16 amino acids form the CDR3, both terminal residues included. This CDR3 reads CASRSRGANYGYTFGS.

This clonotype was counted many times. The chain combines TRBV6-1 with TRBJ2-7, with D maybe TRBD2 (5 bases). Trimming took off 6 bases at V and 7 bases at J, with 16 bases between the two ends. The CDR3 is 13 amino acids. The germline V gene encodes CDR1 MNHNS and CDR2 SASEGT. CDR3: CASRYGSTGEQYF. In DNA form, the CDR3 reads TGTGCCAGCAGGTATGGCTCGACGGGAGAGCAGTACTTC.

This clonotype was detected only a few times. The rearrangement joins TRBV12-3 or TRBV12-4 to TRBJ2-3; weak D call: TRBD2 (6 bases). The CDR3 has 16 amino acids. Deletions cut 1 base from V and 14 bases from J, with 25 bases between. The CDR3 coding sequence is TGTGCCAGCAGTTTAGGGAACGCGGGGTCCACCGGGGAGCTGTATTTT. It translates to CASSLGNAGSTGELYF.

The chain has TRBV6-1 and TRBJ1-6; 7 bases match TRBD1. The end of the DNA aligns better with TRBJ1-5, so the J call may be wrong. The germline V gene encodes CDR1 MNHNS and CDR2 SASEGT. The CDR3 contains 15 residues. CDR3 sequence reads: CASSVWDSAGQPQHF. Here the CDR3 DNA reads TGTGCCAGCAGTGTATGGGACAGCGCAGGCCAGCCCCAGCATTTT.

By frequency in the sample, this clonotype is medium-sized. The chain has TRBV7-3 and TRBJ2-5, with 10 bases aligning to TRBD1. This CDR3 is 15 amino acids long. V trimming: 5 bases; J trimming: 2 bases; junction bases outside the gene matches: 5. Looked up from germline, CDR1 is SGHTA and CDR2 is FQGTGA. This CDR3 is CASSPTGGTQETQYF. The CDR3 bases are TGTGCCAGCAGCCCGACAGGGGGCACGCAAGAGACCCAGTACTTC.

In its sample, this clonotype was seen many times. The rearrangement joins TRBV11-3 to TRBJ2-2; no reliable D call. The V end was cut by 1 base, the J end by 5 bases, with 5 bases between. The CDR3 has 13 residues. Looked up from germline, CDR1 is SGHNT and CDR2 is YENEEA. In DNA, the CDR3 is TGTGCCAGCAGCTTAGCCGGGACCGGGGAGCTGTTTTTT. Translating gives CASSLAGTGELFF.

The rearrangement links TRBV5-1 to TRBJ2-7; no definite D call. With 7 bases removed from V and 3 bases from J, the gap between germline ends came to 11 bases. Germline-derived CDR1 and CDR2 are SGHRS and YFSETQ. The CDR3 extends over 12 amino acids. CDR3 coding DNA: TGCGCCAGCGGCCCGGAGTTCTACGAGCAGTACTTC. It translates to CASGPEFYEQYF. The variable domain in full, with the rest retrieved from reference TRBV5-1 and TRBJ2-7, is KAGVTQTPRYLIKTRGQQVTLSCSPISGHRSVSWYQQTPGQGLQFLFEYFSETQRNKGNFPGRFSGRQFSNSRSEMNVSTLELGDSALYLCASGPEFYEQYFGPGTRLTVT.

Points on this clonotype: A read error is likely, as this CDR3 ends without the conserved phenylalanine or tryptophan. No DNA is shown, since the ends of the CDR3 on it are uncertain; the CDR3 is the one TCRdb lists. The J gene is TRBJ2-3, the V gene TRBV5-1; the D call in the table, TRBD1, was not verified against the DNA. Germline V gene sequence: CDR1 SGHRS, CDR2 YFSETQ. The CDR3 is made up of 16 amino acids, end residues included. CDR3 region: CASSYNRGGYEQYFGP.

This clonotype was observed at least ten times. V is TRBV11-2 and J is TRBJ1-1; D is perhaps TRBD1 (5 bases). Per germline, CDR1 SGHAT and CDR2 FQNNGV. Trimming shortened V by 5 bases and J by 4 bases, and 11 bases separated the two germline ends. There are 13 residues in the CDR3. The DNA of the CDR3 is TGTGCCAGCAGCATCGGGACGTTCACTGAAGCTTTCTTT. This encodes CASSIGTFTEAFF.

The chain uses TRBV7-2 and TRBJ1-2; D is perhaps TRBD1 (5 bases). Trimming took 2 bases from V and 0 from J, leaving 10 bases between them. Germline V gene sequence: CDR1 SGHTA, CDR2 FQGNSA. The CDR3 runs 15 residues. This CDR3 is CASSLTGKANYGYTF. CDR3 sequence (DNA): TGTGCCAGCAGCTTAACAGGCAAAGCTAACTATGGCTACACCTTC.

This rearrangement joins TRBV27 to TRBJ1-5; no reliable D call. Trimming pared 2 bases from V and 0 bases from J, leaving 8 bases between. There are 15 residues in the CDR3. CDR1 is MNHEY, CDR2 SMNVEV, per germline (reference sequence). CDR3 bases: TGTGCCAGCAGTTTAGTTAGGGATAGCAATCAGCCCCAGCATTTT. Translated, it gives CASSLVRDSNQPQHF.

Points on this clonotype: This may stem from a read error, because a much larger clone lies one nucleotide away. The chain is built from TRBV5-1 and TRBJ2-7, with 10 bases lining up with TRBD1. The CDR3 loop spans 14 amino acids. With V trimmed by 4 bases and J by 7 bases, 8 bases remained unmatched. Germline V gene lookup returns CDR1 SGHRS and CDR2 YFSETQ. The CDR3 loop is CASSIGQGGNEQYF. In DNA form, the CDR3 reads TGCGCCAGCAGCATCGGACAGGGGGGAAATGAGCAGTACTTC.

The chain joins TRBV5-1 to TRBJ2-1; D possibly corresponds to TRBD2 (6 bases). Germline V gene data show CDR1 as SGHRS and CDR2 as YFSETQ. With 4 bases removed from V and 4 bases from J, the gap between germline ends came to 18 bases. CDR3 length: 16 residues. CDR3 bases: TGCGCCAGCAGCCTTAACTGGGAGCGGGCGTACAATGAGCAGTTCTTC. Translating it yields CASSLNWERAYNEQFF.

This clonotype was seen a handful of times. The chain carries TRBV7-2 and TRBJ2-4, with 15 bases lining up with TRBD2. The DNA matches TRBJ2-7 better at its end, which makes the J call doubtful. Germline assignment: CDR1 SGHTA and CDR2 FQGNSA. There are 16 residues in the CDR3. The CDR3 loop is CASSLGTSGRGYEQYF. As DNA, the CDR3 is TGTGCCAGCAGCTTAGGGACTAGCGGGAGGGGGTACGAGCAGTACTTC.

DNA of the CDR3: TGCAGCGTTGAAGGGTTCATCGGGGATGAGCAGTTCTTC. Protein product: CSVEGFIGDEQFF. This chain connects TRBV29-1 to TRBJ2-5, with TRBD2 as a possible D gene (5 bases). The assigned J gene may be wrong: the sequence end matches TRBJ2-1 better. The germline V gene has CDR1 SQVTM and CDR2 ANQGSEA. This CDR3 is built from 13 residues.

This clonotype was seen ten or more times. The CDR3 spells CASSPSGGTSSTDTQYF. The DNA of the CDR3 is TGTGCCAGCAGCCCCAGCGGGGGGACCTCTAGCACAGATACGCAGTATTTT. The rearrangement uses TRBV11-3 and TRBJ2-3, with TRBD2 matching 9 bases. V shed 5 bases, J shed 0 bases, and the junction held 9 bases outside the gene matches. Germline CDR1 SGHNT, CDR2 YENEEA. The CDR3 contains 17 residues.

The CDR3 coding sequence is TGTGCCAGCAGTTTTTGGAGAGCGGGGGTAGAGACCCAGTACTTC. This sequence encodes CASSFWRAGVETQYF. The rearrangement links TRBV12-3 or TRBV12-4 to TRBJ2-5, with TRBD2 matching 8 bases. Germline trimming cut 3 bases from V and 4 bases from J; bases unmatched to any gene: 7. The CDR3 spans 15 residues.

This clonotype has at least ten counts. The rearrangement uses TRBV6-1 and TRBJ1-6, with D possibly TRBD1 on 6 matching bases. The length of the CDR3 is 14 residues. Looked up from germline, CDR1 is MNHNS and CDR2 is SASEGT. Trimming removed 5 bases from V and 6 bases from J, with 11 bases in between. CDR3 loop: CASSLGGSNSPLHF. The CDR3 nucleotides read TGTGCCAGCAGTTTAGGGGGATCTAATTCACCCCTCCACTTT.

In the case of this clonotype: With a much larger clone just one base away, this may be a read error. The chain has TRBV7-6 and TRBJ2-7; 10 nucleotides align to TRBD2. This CDR3 contains 16 residues. CDR1 and CDR2 from the germline V gene are SGHVS and FNYEAQ. Losses at the gene ends were 0 bases for V and 7 bases for J; bases not matched to a gene: 9. The CDR3 coding sequence is TGTGCCAGCAGCTTAGCCACGGCTAGCGGGAGCAATGAGCAGTACTTC. Translation gives CASSLATASGSNEQYF.

The CDR3 DNA is TGTGCCAGCAGCTTAGCGGGGGTCGACGAGCAGTACTTC. Its protein is CASSLAGVDEQYF. The chain recombines TRBV11-2 with TRBJ2-7; weak D call: TRBD2 (6 bases). This CDR3 spans 13 amino acids. Germline-derived CDR1 and CDR2 are SGHAT and FQNNGV. V lost 1 base, J lost 5 bases, and 9 bases lay in between.

This clonotype was recorded at least ten times. The chain employs TRBV27 and TRBJ2-1; D perhaps matches TRBD1 (6 bases). The germline V gene has CDR1 MNHEY and CDR2 SMNVEV (reference sequence). Trimming took off 8 bases at V and 3 bases at J, with 14 bases between the two ends. CDR3 length: 14 amino acids. The CDR3 region has the DNA TGTGCCAGCCACCCCGACAGGAACTACAATGAGCAGTTCTTC. It yields the protein CASHPDRNYNEQFF.

This clonotype was seen ten or more times. This chain connects TRBV11-2 to TRBJ1-3; D unclear. The CDR3 loop spans 15 amino acids. V was shortened by 5 bases and J by 0 bases, with 11 bases between the two germline ends. CDR1 and CDR2 (germline): SGHAT, FQNNGV. The CDR3 loop is CASSLSRFSGNTIYF. Here the CDR3 DNA reads TGTGCCAGCAGCCTCTCCAGGTTCTCTGGAAACACCATATATTTT.

The chain has TRBV18 and TRBJ2-7, with D unresolved. CDR1 and CDR2 from the germline V gene are KGHSH and LQKENI. This CDR3 has 14 amino acids. V was shortened by 0 bases and J by 7 bases, with 13 bases between the two germline ends. DNA of the CDR3: TGTGCCAGCTCACCACCCCTTGGTTCGGGTGAGCAGTACTTC. Residues: CASSPPLGSGEQYF.